This T cell receptor beta chain came from a study of T cell responses to AZD1222 COVID-19 vaccine (dated by TCRdb to the early 2020s). Regarding the complete study: A total of 233 trial participants underwent TCR sequencing, of whom nearly 210 received two doses of AZD1222 and some 26 received two doses of the MenACWY control vaccine. Trial participants were enrolled by age into subgroups of 18-55, 56-69 and 70-plus years, and roughly 150, 30 and 60 TCR-sequenced participants, respectively, were included in these subgroups.

What this sample's time point label stands for: about 28 days (+/-7) after the second vaccine dose. AZD1222 recipients with second doses at about 4 weeks or about 12 weeks were pooled, because spike-specific TCR depth and breadth did not differ between schedules. Vaccinee samples were obtained from the UK trials COV001 and COV002, which included a single-blind randomized controlled phase 2/3 trial of AZD1222 (ChAdOx1 nCoV-19) in healthy adults. Trial participant PBMC samples were collected at day 0 and day 28 after the second dose for TCRbeta chain sequencing. From the cysteine up to the phenylalanine, the CDR3 has a length of 14 residues. Of the read, only the CDR3 DNA is kept; its 42 bases are in frame from base 1. Broad study findings and their caveats: The vaccine-associated CD4 TCRs covered the entire spike protein, and the dominant responses fell in regions 160-218 and 743-854. Participants were mostly white British and included more females than males, and it was suggested by the authors that clonal diversity may have been underestimated. No day 14 peak-response samples were available, so repertoires were characterized only after the peak T cell response. After two AZD1222 doses, spike-specific TCR breadth and depth were significantly higher than at day 0 and than in MenACWY recipients. Only 5 to 7 AZD1222 recipients were SARS-CoV-2 seropositive at baseline, limiting conclusions about previously exposed vaccinees. Epitopes outside the regions mutated in the B.1.351 and B.1.1.7 variants were reportedly recognized by nearly half of the unique spike-specific TCRs. In the small 56-69-year group, the increase in depth fell short of significance, most likely because of low power.

Points on this clone: There is no known antigen for this receptor. Base quality data are lacking; no much larger clone is found one base away.

The CDR3 regions of human TCRbeta chains were analyzed by immunosequencing. On the study's bioinformatics: TCRs in the repertoires were compared against a reference library of SARS-CoV-2-specific TCRs that had been generated with the MIRA antigen-specificity platform. Breadth was defined as the fraction of unique TCRs that were SARS-CoV-2-associated, and depth was defined as the fraction of total T cells that were SARS-CoV-2-associated. Using the MIRA data, each spike-specific TCR was mapped to the spike region that the TCR reacts to and placed in a CD4 or CD8 class. Log10-transformed breadth and depth values were compared by one-way ANOVA with Sidak's multiple comparisons tests. Held by TCRdb, this immuneACCESS table contains in-frame sequences only and omits some clones. Under half of the omission traces to an unresolved V gene where checked; the cause of the rest is unknown. V and J calls and clone size come straight from that table; D and trimming were deduced from the DNA. Here the sample has approximately 150,000 clones; 90% occur a single time. Of the sample, about 3.3% is held by the ten largest clones.

This sequence uses TRBV21-1 and TRBJ1-1; TRBD1, as called in the table, went unchecked against the DNA. TRBV21-1 constitutes a pseudogene. Sequences were derived from peripheral blood, sampled 28 days after the second AZD1222 dose. The TCR originated in an adult who received the AZD1222 COVID-19 vaccine. The sequenced DNA: TGTGCCAGCAGCAACCGGGACAGAAACACTGAAGCTTTCTTT. Translated, this is CASSNRDRNTEAFF.